This TCR beta chain was retrieved from a study of shared clonotypes between healthy human individuals. CDR1 MNHNY and CDR2 SVGAGI come from the germline V gene (reference sequence). This CDR3 region has 14 residues. The V and J ends lost 6 bases and 2 bases, in that order; junction bases with no gene match: 5. Libraries were prepared by immunoSEQ multiplex PCR; TCRdb keeps only in-frame clonotypes and omits some of them. The table lists 2 million to 2.5 million clones, approximately 93% of them singletons, with about 0.37% in the top ten. This clonotype was sampled from a young man in good health. Some clones in this sample may be carry-over from other donors' samples. This chain links TRBV6-6 with TRBJ2-7; 9 bases are a match to TRBD2. Sequencing was performed on naive CD4+ T cells from PBMCs. Specified subset: CD45RA+ positively selected. The CDR3 loop reads CASRVAGAAYEQYF. DNA of the CDR3: TGTGCCAGCAGAGTAGCGGGAGCCGCCTACGAGCAGTACTTC.